This TCR beta chain stems from a study of blood T cells in healthy people across ages. General study results and limits: Because donor CMV status was unknown, expanded clonotype changes were possibly confounded.

A second PCR, run for roughly 7 to 11 cycles, used a sample-barcoded 5' primer plus a J-beta primer mix. Every individual sample yielded 2.5 million or more paired-end reads (each containing CDR3). TCRdb used MiXCR to reprocess the 5' RACE reads, holding one entry per CDR3 protein. This table has 700,000 to 1,000,000 distinct CDR3 sequences, 44% appearing once. This clonotype was observed a few times. The target antigen is unknown. Each sample used at least 6.5 million PBMCs. Sample: blood. The source of this sequence is a man aged 60 to 69 in good health.

The CDR3 loop is CASSLRLAHSYEQYF. CDR3 nucleotide sequence: TGTGCCAGCAGTTTGCGACTAGCGCACTCCTACGAGCAGTACTTC. The rearrangement uses TRBV12-3 or TRBV12-4 and TRBJ2-4; 8 bases map to TRBD2. The J call may not be correct, given that the DNA end is closer to TRBJ2-7. The CDR3 totals 15 residues.